The 30 T cell receptor beta chains given below trace back to one sample, sequenced in a study of blood T cells in healthy people across ages. Sample-barcoded 5' priming and a J-beta primer mix drove a second PCR of roughly 6 to 12 cycles. TCRdb called the 5' RACE reads again in MiXCR, with one record for every CDR3 protein. Seen here are under 700,000 distinct CDR3 sequences, more than 20% observed once, and the top ten hold 8.5% to 9.5%. The same specimen was also included in a second study, on T cells of mothers and their children.

The source material was blood. These receptors were taken from a boy between 10 and 17 years old in good health.

This clonotype has only a few counts. The chain has TRBV7-2 and TRBJ2-5; 12 nucleotides align to TRBD2. Germline CDR1 reads SGHTA; CDR2 reads FQGNSA. J lost 5 bases, V lost 2 bases, and 6 bases had no gene match. This CDR3 has 16 residues. DNA of the CDR3: TGTGCCAGCAGCTTAAGTCTAGCGGGAGGGCCGGAGACCCAGTACTTC. It yields the protein CASSLSLAGGPETQYF.

The genes are TRBV7-3 and TRBJ2-1, with TRBD2 matching over 9 bases. This CDR3 is built from 16 residues. CDR1 and CDR2 from the germline V gene are SGHTA and FQGTGA. With V trimmed by 4 bases and J by 3 bases, 7 bases remained unmatched. The CDR3: CASSYTGTSSYNEQFF. The DNA for the CDR3 is TGTGCCAGCAGCTACACCGGGACTAGCAGCTACAATGAGCAGTTCTTC. The whole variable domain, remainder taken from reference TRBV7-3 and TRBJ2-1, is GAGVSQTPSNKVTEKGKYVELRCDPISGHTALYWYRQSLGQGPEFLIYFQGTGAADDSGLPNDRFFAVRPEGSVSTLKIQRTERGDSAVYLCASSYTGTSSYNEQFFGPGTRLTVL.

This chain links TRBV12-3 or TRBV12-4 with TRBJ1-1; no clear D gene. This CDR3 contains 14 residues. V lost 4 bases to trimming and J lost 5 bases, with 14 bases between them. The CDR3 here is CASSSQASGTEAFF. In DNA form, the CDR3 reads TGTGCCAGCAGTTCCCAGGCTTCGGGAACTGAAGCTTTCTTT.

This clonotype has only a few counts. This chain joins TRBV5-6 and TRBJ2-5, with 10 bases lining up with TRBD2. With the DNA end fitting TRBJ2-1 better, the J assignment may be wrong. The germline gives CDR1 SGHDT, CDR2 YYEEEE. This CDR3 region has 17 residues. The CDR3 region is CASSLVWGTSGVSEQFF. The CDR3 DNA reads as TGTGCCAGCAGCTTAGTCTGGGGAACTAGCGGGGTTTCTGAGCAGTTCTTC.

This clonotype was seen a few times. V is TRBV27 and J is TRBJ2-1; 11 positions agree with TRBD2. V was pared by 6 bases and J by 0 bases, with 16 bases of the junction left unmatched. In germline, CDR1 is MNHEY, CDR2 SMNVEV (reference sequence). This CDR3 region has 20 residues. The CDR3 reads CASSPKGGLAALSSYNEQFF. The CDR3 coding sequence is TGTGCCAGCAGCCCTAAAGGGGGACTAGCGGCCTTAAGCTCCTACAATGAGCAGTTCTTC.

This clonotype has more than one count but fewer than ten. This sequence joins TRBV20-1 and TRBJ2-7; 8 nucleotides match TRBD1. The V and J ends lost 0 bases and 3 bases, in that order; junction bases with no gene match: 7. The germline CDR1 and CDR2 sequences are DFQATT and SNEGSKA (reference sequence). The CDR3 covers 15 residues. CDR3 sequence (DNA): TGCAGTGCTAGAGATAAGGGACAGGCGGTCTACGAGCAGTACTTC. Its protein is CSARDKGQAVYEQYF.

This clonotype was seen many times. The J gene is TRBJ2-5, the V gene TRBV24-1; 8 nucleotides agree with TRBD1. Germline trimming cut 4 bases from V and 3 bases from J; bases unmatched to any gene: 6. Germline loops: CDR1 KGHDR, CDR2 SFDVKD. CDR3 length: 15 residues. The CDR3 loop is CATSDHGQGEETQYF. The CDR3 DNA follows: TGTGCCACCAGTGACCACGGACAGGGAGAAGAGACCCAGTACTTC.

In this sample, this clonotype turned up a few times. The chain couples TRBV6-2 or TRBV6-3 to TRBJ2-7, with 8 bases lining up with TRBD2. J lost 0 bases, V lost 5 bases, and 3 bases had no gene match. The germline CDR1 and CDR2 sequences are MNHEY and SVGEGT. This CDR3 spans 14 amino acids. The CDR3 DNA sequence: TGTGCCAGCAGTGCGAGCGGGAGCTCCTACGAGCAGTACTTC. Translation gives CASSASGSSYEQYF.

This clonotype was seen more than once but under ten times. CDR3 sequence reads: CAINEGVRGGYEVMAFF. The CDR3 nucleotides read TGTGCCATTAACGAAGGGGTTCGGGGGGGCTATGAAGTTATGGCTTTCTTT. J is TRBJ1-1 and V is TRBV10-3; a possible D gene is TRBD1 (6 bases). The CDR3 length is 17 residues. With 9 bases removed from V and 11 bases from J, the gap between germline ends came to 34 bases. Germline V gene sequence: CDR1 ENHRY, CDR2 SYGVKD.

This clonotype was seen more than once but under ten times. The V call is TRBV12-3 or TRBV12-4, the J call TRBJ2-5; tentative D call: TRBD2 (5 bases). V lost 5 bases to trimming and J lost 3 bases, with 13 bases between them. The CDR3 runs to 14 residues. The CDR3 sequence is CASSEKTKEETQYF. CDR3 DNA: TGTGCCAGCAGTGAGAAGACTAAAGAAGAGACCCAGTACTTC.

The CDR3 loop is CASSQGAGDYNEQFF. The CDR3 region has the DNA TGTGCCAGCAGCCAAGGAGCGGGGGACTACAATGAGCAGTTCTTC. The chain recombines TRBV4-2 with TRBJ2-1; 8 nucleotides match TRBD2. Germline trimming cut 1 base from V and 3 bases from J; bases unmatched to any gene: 2. Germline lookup yields CDR1 LGHNA and CDR2 YNFKEQ. The CDR3 spans 15 residues.

V is TRBV29-1 and J is TRBJ2-1, with TRBD2 as a possible D gene (5 bases). CDR3 length equals 13 residues. Germline V gives CDR1 SQVTM, CDR2 ANQGSEA. V was shortened by 8 bases and J by 2 bases, with 13 bases between the two germline ends. The CDR3 region is CSSGGSPYNEQFF. In DNA form, the CDR3 reads TGCAGCTCAGGAGGCTCACCCTACAATGAGCAGTTCTTC.

As to this clonotype: At one end the junction does not follow the germline gene, possibly because of a read error. The gene calls are TRBV7-8 and TRBJ1-1, with D possibly TRBD1 on 5 matching bases. The CDR3 sequence is 14 residues long. CDR1 is SGHVS and CDR2 is FQNEAQ in the germline V gene. The CDR3 sequence: CAGSLGLQGTEAFF. The CDR3 region has the DNA TGTGCCGGCAGCTTAGGACTCCAGGGCACTGAAGCTTTCTTT.

This clonotype occurred a few times. J is TRBJ2-1 and V is TRBV28, with D perhaps matching TRBD1 or TRBD2 (6 bases each). The CDR3 sequence is 15 residues long. Germline CDR1 is MDHEN and CDR2 is SYDVKM. V was clipped by 5 bases and J by 6 bases, with 17 bases between them. The CDR3: CASSPRGRKSNEQFF. CDR3 coding DNA: TGTGCCAGCAGTCCTAGGGGGAGGAAGTCCAATGAGCAGTTCTTC.

This chain joins TRBV30 and TRBJ2-7, with 7 positions matching TRBD1. This CDR3 comprises 13 residues. Trimming took 7 bases from V and 5 from J; bases not matched to a gene: 11. The germline V gene has CDR1 GTSNPN and CDR2 SVGIG (reference sequence). CDR3 sequence: CASKRGLKNEQYF. CDR3 DNA: TGTGCCTCCAAAAGGGGGCTCAAGAACGAGCAGTACTTC.

This clonotype was counted ten times or more. The CDR3 DNA reads as TGTGCCAGCAGCTTTGCGGGAGGGCGAGAGACCCAGTACTTC. Its protein is CASSFAGGRETQYF. The rearrangement uses TRBV5-4 and TRBJ2-5; 9 bases align to TRBD2. V lost 2 bases to trimming and J lost 4 bases; unmatched junction nucleotides: 3. CDR3 length: 14 amino acids. Per the germline V gene, CDR1 is SGHNT and CDR2 is YYREEE (reference sequence).

The J gene is TRBJ2-5, the V gene TRBV18; unclear D gene. The CDR3 totals 13 residues. Trimming removed 6 bases from V and 5 bases from J, with 13 bases in between. From germline, CDR1 is KGHSH and CDR2 LQKENI. The CDR3 nucleotides read TGTGCCAGCTCTCAAACCCAGAGGGAGACCCAGTACTTC. This codes for CASSQTQRETQYF.

This sequence joins TRBV20-1 and TRBJ2-7, with D hard to call. V lost 0 bases, J lost 2 bases, and 14 bases lay in between. Germline-derived CDR1 and CDR2 are DFQATT and SNEGSKA (reference sequence). The CDR3 totals 15 residues. CDR3 nucleotide sequence: TGCAGTGCTAGAGACCCGGACGGAACAACCTACGAGCAGTACTTC. Encoded protein: CSARDPDGTTYEQYF.

The rearrangement joins TRBV6-1 to TRBJ2-1; 15 positions match TRBD2. The V and J ends lost 6 bases and 5 bases, in that order; junction bases with no gene match: 2. The CDR3 covers 15 residues. From germline, CDR1 is MNHNS and CDR2 SASEGT. The CDR3 coding sequence is TGTGCCAGCAGCGGGACTAGCGGGGGGCACAATGAGCAGTTCTTC. Protein sequence: CASSGTSGGHNEQFF.

This clonotype was found a few times. The chain employs TRBV7-2 and TRBJ2-4; TRBD2 aligns across 9 bases. This CDR3 region has 16 residues. Unmatched junction bases numbered 14, after V lost 5 bases and J lost 9 bases. Germline CDR1 is SGHTA and CDR2 is FQGNSA. The CDR3 region is CASSLNLLAGEGIQYF. CDR3 sequence (DNA): TGTGCCAGCAGCCTGAACCTACTAGCGGGTGAGGGCATTCAGTACTTC.

This clonotype was found a few times. The V gene is TRBV4-1, the J gene TRBJ2-1; 7 nucleotides align to TRBD2. Germline V gives CDR1 MGHRA, CDR2 YSYEKL. CDR3 size: 17 residues. Unmatched junction bases numbered 7, after V lost 2 bases and J lost 0 bases. The CDR3 nucleotides are TGCGCCAGCAGCCAACCCAGCGGGAAGAGCTCCTACAATGAGCAGTTCTTC. The encoded protein is CASSQPSGKSSYNEQFF.

V is TRBV7-3 and J is TRBJ2-3, with D possibly matching TRBD1 (6 bases). This CDR3 contains 16 residues. Germline loops: CDR1 SGHTA, CDR2 FQGTGA. Trimming cost V 0 bases and J 10 bases, with 20 bases left between them. DNA of the CDR3: TGTGCCAGCAGCTTAACCACAGGGAGAGGGGCCGTTGCGCAGTATTTT. Its translation is CASSLTTGRGAVAQYF. The whole variable domain, filled in from reference TRBV7-3 and TRBJ2-3, reads GAGVSQTPSNKVTEKGKYVELRCDPISGHTALYWYRQSLGQGPEFLIYFQGTGAADDSGLPNDRFFAVRPEGSVSTLKIQRTERGDSAVYLCASSLTTGRGAVAQYFGPGTRLTVL.

The CDR3 sequence: CASSLGRQGEQFF. The CDR3 DNA reads as TGTGCCAGCAGCTTAGGAAGGCAAGGTGAGCAGTTCTTC. The chain has TRBV7-2 and TRBJ2-5; D is ambiguous. With the DNA end fitting TRBJ2-1 better, the J assignment may be wrong. From germline, CDR1 is SGHTA and CDR2 FQGNSA. The length of the CDR3 is 13 residues.

The chain's CDR3 is CSVGSGFSYEQYF. The CDR3 DNA reads as TGCAGCGTTGGGTCCGGATTTAGTTACGAGCAGTACTTC. V is TRBV29-1 and J is TRBJ2-5; D is unclear. Judging by the DNA end, TRBJ2-7 fits better; the J call may be wrong. The germline V gene has CDR1 SQVTM and CDR2 ANQGSEA. The length of the CDR3 is 13 residues.

This clonotype was recorded at least ten times. The chain combines TRBV6-2 or TRBV6-3 with TRBJ2-2; 13 nucleotides match TRBD2. The germline CDR1 and CDR2 sequences are MNHEY and SVGEGT. The ends lost 2 bases at V and 5 bases at J; junction bases unmatched: 17. The CDR3 consists of 21 residues. CDR3 loop: CASSYPRTRTSGRIYTGELFF. The CDR3 DNA reads TGTGCCAGCAGTTACCCACGCACGAGGACTAGCGGGAGAATATATACCGGGGAGCTGTTTTTT.

This clonotype appeared many times. The V gene is TRBV4-1, the J gene TRBJ2-5; D unclear. The length of the CDR3 is 15 residues. The V gene's germline CDR1 is MGHRA and CDR2 YSYEKL. V was trimmed by 0 bases and J by 0 bases, leaving 8 bases between them. The DNA of the CDR3 is TGCGCCAGCAGCCAAGATGGGAAGTACCAAGAGACCCAGTACTTC. This sequence encodes CASSQDGKYQETQYF.

The CDR3 spells CASSLPERDGYTF. DNA of the CDR3: TGTGCCAGCAGCCTCCCGGAGCGCGATGGCTACACCTTC. This sequence joins TRBV7-9 and TRBJ1-2; D is unclear. The CDR3 length is 13 residues. Germline CDR1 reads SEHNR; CDR2 reads FQNEAQ (reference sequence). V shed 5 bases and J shed 6 bases, with 13 bases lying between them.

The V call is TRBV4-2, the J call TRBJ2-5; TRBD1 matches 7 bases. The J call is uncertain, as TRBJ2-1 better fits the DNA end. This CDR3 is 11 amino acids long. Germline V lookup: CDR1 LGHNA, CDR2 YNFKEQ. The CDR3 DNA follows: TGTGCCAGCAGCCAGGGACAGAGCCAGTTCTTC. Its protein is CASSQGQSQFF.

The CDR3 sequence is CASSLSGSGGPNTGELFF. The CDR3 region has the DNA TGTGCCAGCAGCTTATCGGGTAGCGGGGGCCCCAACACCGGGGAGCTGTTTTTT. The gene calls are TRBV7-2 and TRBJ2-2; 9 nucleotides agree with TRBD2. Germline CDR1 SGHTA, CDR2 FQGNSA. The CDR3 covers 18 residues. The junction had 9 bases not matched to a gene; V was cut back by 2 bases and J by 2 bases.

The chain is built from TRBV2 and TRBJ2-7, with 8 bases identical to TRBD2. This CDR3 has 15 residues. With V trimmed by 4 bases and J by 0 bases, 5 bases remained unmatched. Germline V gene data show CDR1 as SNHLY and CDR2 as FYNNEI. The CDR3 reads CASSAWSGSSYEQYV. DNA of the CDR3: TGTGCCAGCAGTGCGTGGAGCGGGAGCTCCTACGAGCAGTACGTC.